These 3 T cell receptor beta chains were sequenced from one sample in a study of OX40 agonist ivuxolimab in advanced cancers. Measured with immunoSEQ multiplex PCR; TCRdb has only the in-frame clones, and not every one. The sample has about 84,000 clones; over 85% are singletons. The sequences come from CD4+ or CD8+ T cells sorted from blood, collected in a trial of the OX40 agonist ivuxolimab. These receptors originate from an adult with an advanced solid tumor such as melanoma, head and neck, liver or kidney cancer.

This clone has a handful of counts. This sequence joins TRBV15 and TRBJ2-7; 8 nucleotides line up with TRBD1. Germline V CDR1 and CDR2: LNHNV, YYDKDF (reference sequence). Trimming cost V 0 bases and J 7 bases; bases outside gene matches: 5. The CDR3 length is 14 residues. CDR3 residues: CATSRDQGASEQYF. The CDR3 region has the DNA TGTGCCACCAGCAGAGATCAGGGGGCTAGTGAGCAGTACTTC.

The chain links TRBV7-8 to TRBJ2-4; D might be TRBD2 (5 bases). This CDR3 region has 17 residues. The germline V gene has CDR1 SGHVS and CDR2 FQNEAQ. V was clipped by 2 bases and J by 3 bases, with 17 bases between them. CDR3 nucleotides: TGTGCCAGCAGCTTAACGCCGTTTGAAGCGGTCAAAAACATTCAGTACTTC. It codes for CASSLTPFEAVKNIQYF.

This chain connects TRBV7-6 to TRBJ2-1; 7 bases are shared with TRBD2. This CDR3 region has 20 residues. Germline CDR1 and CDR2: SGHVS and FNYEAQ. With V trimmed by 5 bases and J by 8 bases, 27 bases remained unmatched. The CDR3 reads CASSPSTSQRAGKKFDEQFF. In DNA, the CDR3 is TGTGCCAGCAGCCCCTCGACATCGCAGCGAGCGGGGAAGAAGTTCGATGAGCAGTTCTTC.